This T cell receptor (beta chain) emerged from a study of CD8+CD57+ T cells in acquired aplastic anemia. About the research overall: DNA recovered from sorted CD4+ and CD8+ cells had a mean of 3.2 ug. Average CD4+ read depth in healthy donors was some 11 million reads.

CDR1 and CDR2 (germline): SGHRS, YFSETQ. CDR3 length: 15 amino acids. Trimming removed 3 bases from V and 2 bases from J, with 15 bases in between. Study-wide findings and caveats: The same twenty-nine CD8+ CDR3 sequences occurred in patients and in controls.

Profiling of TCR beta VDJ combinations and CDR3 sequences used genomic DNA as template. TCRdb reprocessed the reads with MiXCR, giving one entry per CDR3 protein. Of about 170,000 distinct CDR3 sequences listed, around 60% are singletons. With regard to this clonotype: As yet, its antigen is unknown.

This chain links TRBV5-1 with TRBJ2-7, with D possibly matching TRBD2 (6 bases). What was sequenced was sorted CD4+, CD8+, or CD8+CD57+ T cells (not recorded which) from PBMCs. The source is a human donor in good health. The CDR3 is CASSSGGASTYEQYF. The CDR3 DNA is TGCGCCAGCAGCTCCGGCGGGGCGTCGACCTACGAGCAGTACTTC.